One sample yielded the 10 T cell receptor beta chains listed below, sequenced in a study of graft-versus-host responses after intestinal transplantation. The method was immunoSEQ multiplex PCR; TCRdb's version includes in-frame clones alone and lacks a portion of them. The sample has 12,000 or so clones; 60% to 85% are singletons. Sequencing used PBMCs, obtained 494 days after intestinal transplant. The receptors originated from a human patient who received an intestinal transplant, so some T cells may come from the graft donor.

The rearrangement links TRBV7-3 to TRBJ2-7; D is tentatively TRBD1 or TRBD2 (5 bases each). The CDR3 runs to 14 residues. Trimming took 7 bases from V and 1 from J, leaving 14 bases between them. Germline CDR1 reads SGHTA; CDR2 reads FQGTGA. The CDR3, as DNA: TGTGCCAGCACCCAACCCTGGGGGTCCTACGAGCAGTACTTC. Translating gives CASTQPWGSYEQYF.

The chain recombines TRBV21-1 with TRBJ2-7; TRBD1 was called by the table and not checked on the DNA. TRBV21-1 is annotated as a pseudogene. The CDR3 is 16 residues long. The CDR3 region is CASRTAGKGASYEQYF. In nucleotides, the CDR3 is TGTGCCAGCAGGACAGCAGGGAAAGGGGCATCCTACGAGCAGTACTTC.

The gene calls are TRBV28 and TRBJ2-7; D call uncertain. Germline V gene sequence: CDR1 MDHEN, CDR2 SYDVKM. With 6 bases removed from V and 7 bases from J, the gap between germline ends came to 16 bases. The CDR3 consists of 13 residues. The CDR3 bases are TGTGCCAGCAGCCCCGCGAAGGTAGGAGAGCAGTACTTC. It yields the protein CASSPAKVGEQYF.

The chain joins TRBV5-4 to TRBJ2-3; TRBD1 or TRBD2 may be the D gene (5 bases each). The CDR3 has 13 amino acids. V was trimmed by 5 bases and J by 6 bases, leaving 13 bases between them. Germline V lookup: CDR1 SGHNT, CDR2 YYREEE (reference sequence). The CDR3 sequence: CASRYLEGDTQYF. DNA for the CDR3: TGTGCCAGCAGATACTTAGAGGGGGATACGCAGTATTTT.

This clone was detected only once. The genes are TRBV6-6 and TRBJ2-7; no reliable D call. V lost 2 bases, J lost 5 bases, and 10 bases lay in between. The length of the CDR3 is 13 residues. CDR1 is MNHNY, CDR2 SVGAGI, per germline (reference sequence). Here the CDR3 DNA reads TGTGCCAGCAGTTACATCAGAACTGACGAGCAGTACTTC. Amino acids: CASSYIRTDEQYF.

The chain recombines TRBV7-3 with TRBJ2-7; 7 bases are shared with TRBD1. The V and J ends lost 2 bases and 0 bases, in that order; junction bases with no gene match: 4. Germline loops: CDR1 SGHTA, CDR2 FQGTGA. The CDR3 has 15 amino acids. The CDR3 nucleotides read TGTGCCAGCAGCTTACGTCCAGGGGGCTCCTACGAGCAGTACTTC. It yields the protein CASSLRPGGSYEQYF.

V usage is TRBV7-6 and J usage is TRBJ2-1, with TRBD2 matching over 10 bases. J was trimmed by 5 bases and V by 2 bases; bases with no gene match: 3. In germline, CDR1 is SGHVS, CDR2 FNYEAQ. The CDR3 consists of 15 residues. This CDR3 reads CASSLRTSGNNEQFF. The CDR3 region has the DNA TGTGCCAGCAGCTTAAGGACTAGCGGTAACAATGAGCAGTTCTTC.

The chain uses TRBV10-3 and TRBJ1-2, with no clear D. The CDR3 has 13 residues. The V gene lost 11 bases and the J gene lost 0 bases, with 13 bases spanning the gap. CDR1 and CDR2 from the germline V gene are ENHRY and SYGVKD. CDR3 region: CAVGLRANYGYTF. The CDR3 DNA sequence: TGTGCCGTAGGACTGAGAGCTAACTATGGCTACACCTTC.

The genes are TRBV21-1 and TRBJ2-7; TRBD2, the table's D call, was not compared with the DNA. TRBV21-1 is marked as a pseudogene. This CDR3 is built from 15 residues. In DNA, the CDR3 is TGTGCCAGCAATCCCCTGAGGCTAGCGGGAGATGGGCAGTACTTC. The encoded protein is CASNPLRLAGDGQYF.

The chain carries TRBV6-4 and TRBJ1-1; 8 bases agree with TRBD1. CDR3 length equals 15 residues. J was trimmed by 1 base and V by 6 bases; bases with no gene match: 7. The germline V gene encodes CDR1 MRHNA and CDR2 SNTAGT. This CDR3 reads CASSVQGGQNTEAFF. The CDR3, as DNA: TGTGCCAGCAGCGTACAGGGGGGGCAGAACACTGAAGCTTTCTTT.